The 7 T cell receptor beta chains listed next were all sequenced from one sample in a study of Tregs in tolerant kidney transplant recipients. Method: immunoSEQ multiplex PCR; TCRdb's copy keeps in-frame clones and lacks some. The sample lists more than 60,000 clones, approximately 85% occurring once. The starting material was Tregs from blood, obtained before the transplant. All receptors come from a human donor who received a combined kidney and bone marrow transplant.

The chain has TRBV7-7 and TRBJ2-1, with D maybe TRBD1 (5 bases). The V and J ends lost 0 bases and 4 bases respectively, with 13 bases between them. The CDR3 sequence is 16 residues long. CDR1 and CDR2 (germline): SSHAT, FNYEAQ (reference sequence). The CDR3 nucleotides are TGTGCCAGCAGCTTAGCGGGGTTTAGGGGTTACAATGAGCAGTTCTTC. It translates to CASSLAGFRGYNEQFF.

This clone was found once. The chain has TRBV6-1 and TRBJ1-5, with a tentative D call TRBD1 (5 bases). Germline CDR1 MNHNS, CDR2 SASEGT. Between the trimmed V and J ends, which lost 2 bases and 2 bases, there was a span of 10 bases. The CDR3 runs to 15 residues. The CDR3 is CASSETQGGNQPQHF. The CDR3, as DNA: TGTGCCAGCAGTGAAACCCAGGGAGGCAATCAGCCCCAGCATTTT.

The chain joins TRBV5-1 to TRBJ1-2; D is unresolved. Trimming shortened V by 4 bases and J by 4 bases, and 11 bases separated the two germline ends. Looked up from germline, CDR1 is SGHRS and CDR2 is YFSETQ. There are 13 residues in the CDR3. CDR3 sequence (DNA): TGCGCCAGCAGCGGAACCGGACCCTATGGCTACACCTTC. It encodes CASSGTGPYGYTF.

The J gene is TRBJ1-1, the V gene TRBV7-2; 7 positions match TRBD1. J lost 0 bases, V lost 5 bases, and 6 bases had no gene match. Germline CDR1 reads SGHTA; CDR2 reads FQGNSA. The CDR3 has 15 amino acids. The CDR3 here is CASSVRQGLNTEAFF. As DNA, the CDR3 is TGTGCCAGCAGCGTGCGACAGGGATTGAACACTGAAGCTTTCTTT.

The J gene is TRBJ2-5, the V gene TRBV11-2, with 7 bases that match TRBD2. Per germline, CDR1 SGHAT and CDR2 FQNNGV. The CDR3 has 13 amino acids. After removal of 4 bases from V and 4 bases from J, the junction contained 3 bases not matched to a gene. CDR3 nucleotides: TGTGCCAGCAGCTCCTGGGGGGGAGAGACCCAGTACTTC. Encoded protein: CASSSWGGETQYF.

The rearrangement links TRBV4-1 to TRBJ2-5; D may be TRBD1 (6 bases). CDR3 length: 13 residues. The germline V and J ends were trimmed by 4 bases and 1 base, with 7 bases remaining between them. Germline V lookup: CDR1 MGHRA, CDR2 YSYEKL. The CDR3 DNA reads TGCGCCAGCAGCCTACAGGGCCAAGAGACCCAGTACTTC. This gives the protein CASSLQGQETQYF.

Concerning this clone itself: Within the sample, other DNA sequences also encode this same CDR3. This rearrangement joins TRBV9 to TRBJ2-1; 9 bases are a match to TRBD2. The V gene's germline CDR1 is SGDLS and CDR2 YYNGEE. The CDR3 loop spans 18 amino acids. Unmatched junction bases numbered 14, after V lost 3 bases and J lost 4 bases. The CDR3 protein is CASSDRLAAGGKYNEQFF. The CDR3 DNA reads as TGTGCCAGCAGCGATCGTCTCGCGGCGGGGGGGAAATACAATGAGCAGTTCTTC.